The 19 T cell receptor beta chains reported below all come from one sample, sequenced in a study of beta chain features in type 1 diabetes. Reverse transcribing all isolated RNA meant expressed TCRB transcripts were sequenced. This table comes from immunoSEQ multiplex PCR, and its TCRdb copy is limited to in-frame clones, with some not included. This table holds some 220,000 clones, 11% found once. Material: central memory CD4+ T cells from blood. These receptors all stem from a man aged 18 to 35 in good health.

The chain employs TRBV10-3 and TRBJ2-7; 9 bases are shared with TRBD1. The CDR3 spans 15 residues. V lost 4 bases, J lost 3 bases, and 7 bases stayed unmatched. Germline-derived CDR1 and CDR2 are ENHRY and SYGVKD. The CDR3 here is CAISGTGQGFYEQYF. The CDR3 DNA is TGTGCCATCAGTGGCACAGGACAGGGGTTCTACGAGCAGTACTTC.

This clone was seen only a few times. The CDR3 reads CASSLGPAGFYEQYF. The CDR3 DNA sequence: TGCGCCAGCAGCCTTGGGCCGGCCGGCTTCTACGAGCAGTACTTC. The rearrangement joins TRBV4-3 to TRBJ2-7; no clear D. V lost 4 bases and J 3 bases, leaving 16 bases between the germline ends. This CDR3 is 15 amino acids long. Germline V CDR1 and CDR2: LGHNA, YSLEER.

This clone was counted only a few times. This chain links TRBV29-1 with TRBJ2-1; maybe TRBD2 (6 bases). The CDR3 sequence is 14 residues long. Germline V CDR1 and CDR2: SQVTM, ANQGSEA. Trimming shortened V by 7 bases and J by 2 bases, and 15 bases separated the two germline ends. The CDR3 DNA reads TGCAGCGCCATGCGGGGCGGGACCTACAATGAGCAGTTCTTC. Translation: CSAMRGGTYNEQFF.

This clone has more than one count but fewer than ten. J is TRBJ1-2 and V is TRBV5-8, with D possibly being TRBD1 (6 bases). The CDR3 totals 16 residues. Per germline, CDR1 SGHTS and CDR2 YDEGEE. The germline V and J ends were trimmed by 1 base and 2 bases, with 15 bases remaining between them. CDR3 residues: CASSLSSGASNYGYTF. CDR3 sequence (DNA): TGTGCCAGCAGCTTGTCCTCAGGGGCATCGAACTATGGCTACACCTTC.

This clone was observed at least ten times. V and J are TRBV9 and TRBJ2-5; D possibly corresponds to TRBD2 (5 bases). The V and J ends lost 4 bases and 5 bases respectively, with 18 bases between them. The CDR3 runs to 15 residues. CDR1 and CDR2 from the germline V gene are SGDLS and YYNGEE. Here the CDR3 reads CASSSTYSGWETQYF. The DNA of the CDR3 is TGTGCCAGCAGCTCCACTTACAGCGGATGGGAGACCCAGTACTTC.

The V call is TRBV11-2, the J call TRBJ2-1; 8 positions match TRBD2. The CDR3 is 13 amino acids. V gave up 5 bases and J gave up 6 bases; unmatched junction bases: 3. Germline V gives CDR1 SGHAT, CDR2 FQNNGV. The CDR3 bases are TGTGCCAGCAGCACCCGGGAGGGCAATGAGCAGTTCTTC. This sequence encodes CASSTREGNEQFF. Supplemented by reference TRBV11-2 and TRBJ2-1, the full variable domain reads EAGVAQSPRYKIIEKRQSVAFWCNPISGHATLYWYQQILGQGPKLLIQFQNNGVVDDSQLPKDRFSAERLKGVDSTLKIQPAKLEDSAVYLCASSTREGNEQFFGPGTRLTVL.

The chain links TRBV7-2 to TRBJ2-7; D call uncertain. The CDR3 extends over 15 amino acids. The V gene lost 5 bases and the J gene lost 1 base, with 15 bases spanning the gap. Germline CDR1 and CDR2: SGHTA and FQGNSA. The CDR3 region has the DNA TGTGCCAGCAGCCAAGATGTCGCTCGTTCCTACGAGCAGTACTTC. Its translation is CASSQDVARSYEQYF.

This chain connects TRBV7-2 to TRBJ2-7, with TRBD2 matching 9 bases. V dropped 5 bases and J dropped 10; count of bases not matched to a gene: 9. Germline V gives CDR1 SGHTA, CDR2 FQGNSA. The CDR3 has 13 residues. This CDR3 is CASSPPAREGQYF. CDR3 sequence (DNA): TGTGCCAGCAGCCCTCCAGCGCGGGAGGGCCAGTACTTC.

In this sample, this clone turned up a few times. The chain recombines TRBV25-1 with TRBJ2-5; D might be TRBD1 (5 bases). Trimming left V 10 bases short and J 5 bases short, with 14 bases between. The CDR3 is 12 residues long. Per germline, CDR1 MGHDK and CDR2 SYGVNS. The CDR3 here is CATRRGAETQYF. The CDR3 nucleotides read TGTGCCACCAGAAGGGGTGCGGAGACCCAGTACTTC.

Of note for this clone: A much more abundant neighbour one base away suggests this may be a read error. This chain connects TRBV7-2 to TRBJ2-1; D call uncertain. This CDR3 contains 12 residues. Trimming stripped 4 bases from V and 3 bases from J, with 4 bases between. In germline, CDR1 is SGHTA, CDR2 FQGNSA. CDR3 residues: CASSWDYNEQFF. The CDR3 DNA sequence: TGTGCCAGCAGCTGGGACTACAATGAGCAGTTCTTC.

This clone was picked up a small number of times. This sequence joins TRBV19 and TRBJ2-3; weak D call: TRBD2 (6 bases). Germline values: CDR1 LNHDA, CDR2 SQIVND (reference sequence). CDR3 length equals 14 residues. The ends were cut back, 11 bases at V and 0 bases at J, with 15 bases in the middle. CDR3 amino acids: CASSQRASTDTQYF. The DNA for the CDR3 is TGTGCCTCCTCGCAGCGGGCTAGCACAGATACGCAGTATTTT.

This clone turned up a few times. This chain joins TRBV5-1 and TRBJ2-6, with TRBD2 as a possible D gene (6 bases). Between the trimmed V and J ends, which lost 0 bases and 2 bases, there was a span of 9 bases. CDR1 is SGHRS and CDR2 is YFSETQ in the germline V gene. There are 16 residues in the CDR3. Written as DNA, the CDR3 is TGCGCCAGCAGCTTGGAGGAGGGAACTGGGGCCAACGTCCTGACTTTC. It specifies CASSLEEGTGANVLTF.

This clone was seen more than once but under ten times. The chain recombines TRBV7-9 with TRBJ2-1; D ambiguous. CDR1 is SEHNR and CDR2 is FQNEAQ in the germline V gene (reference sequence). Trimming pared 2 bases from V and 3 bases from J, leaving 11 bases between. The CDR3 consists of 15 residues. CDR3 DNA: TGTGCCAGCAGCTTAAAGGCTTCCCGCTACAATGAGCAGTTCTTC. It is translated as CASSLKASRYNEQFF.

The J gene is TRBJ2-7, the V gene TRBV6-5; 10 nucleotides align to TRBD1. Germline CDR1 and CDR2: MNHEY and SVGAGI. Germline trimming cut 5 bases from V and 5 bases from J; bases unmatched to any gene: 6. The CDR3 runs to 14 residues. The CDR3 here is CASSRQGARHEQYF. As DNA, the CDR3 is TGTGCCAGCAGTAGACAGGGGGCGCGTCACGAGCAGTACTTC.

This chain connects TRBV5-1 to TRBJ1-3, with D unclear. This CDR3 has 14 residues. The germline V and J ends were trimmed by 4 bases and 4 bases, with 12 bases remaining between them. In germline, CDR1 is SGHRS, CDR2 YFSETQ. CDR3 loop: CASSPGAPGNTIYF. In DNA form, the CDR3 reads TGCGCCAGCAGCCCCGGTGCCCCAGGAAACACCATATATTTT.

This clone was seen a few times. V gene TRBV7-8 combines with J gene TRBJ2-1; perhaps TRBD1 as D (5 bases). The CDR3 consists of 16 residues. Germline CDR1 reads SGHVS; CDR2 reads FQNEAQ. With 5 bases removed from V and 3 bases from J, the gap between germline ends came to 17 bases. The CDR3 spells CASSTRQKAYYNEQFF. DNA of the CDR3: TGTGCCAGCAGCACCAGACAGAAGGCTTACTACAATGAGCAGTTCTTC. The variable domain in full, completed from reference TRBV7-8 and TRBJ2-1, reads GAGVSQSPRYKVAKRGQDVALRCDPISGHVSLFWYQQALGQGPEFLTYFQNEAQLDKSGLPSDRFFAERPEGSVSTLKIQRTQQEDSAVYLCASSTRQKAYYNEQFFGPGTRLTVL.

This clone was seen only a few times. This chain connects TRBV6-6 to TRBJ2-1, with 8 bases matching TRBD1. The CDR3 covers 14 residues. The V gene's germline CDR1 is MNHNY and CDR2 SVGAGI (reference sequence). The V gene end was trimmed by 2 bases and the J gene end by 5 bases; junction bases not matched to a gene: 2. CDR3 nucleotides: TGTGCCAGCAGTTACGGACAGGGTAACAATGAGCAGTTCTTC. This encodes CASSYGQGNNEQFF.

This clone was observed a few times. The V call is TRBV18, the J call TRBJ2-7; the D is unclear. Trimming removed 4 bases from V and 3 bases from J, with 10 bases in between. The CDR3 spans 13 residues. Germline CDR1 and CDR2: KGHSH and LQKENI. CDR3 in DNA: TGTGCCAGCTCACAAGAAACTGTCTACGAGCAGTACTTC. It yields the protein CASSQETVYEQYF.

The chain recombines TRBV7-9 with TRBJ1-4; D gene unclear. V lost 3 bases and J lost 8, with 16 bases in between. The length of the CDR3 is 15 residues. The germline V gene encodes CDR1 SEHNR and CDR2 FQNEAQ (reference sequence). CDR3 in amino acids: CASSFGSAFGEKLFF. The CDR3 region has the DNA TGTGCCAGCAGCTTCGGTTCCGCTTTCGGGGAAAAACTGTTTTTT. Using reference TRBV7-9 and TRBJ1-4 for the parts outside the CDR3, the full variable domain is DTGVSQNPRHKITKRGQNVTFRCDPISEHNRLYWYRQTLGQGPEFLTYFQNEAQLEKSRLLSDRFSAERPKGSFSTLEIQRTEQGDSAMYLCASSFGSAFGEKLFFGSGTQLSVL.